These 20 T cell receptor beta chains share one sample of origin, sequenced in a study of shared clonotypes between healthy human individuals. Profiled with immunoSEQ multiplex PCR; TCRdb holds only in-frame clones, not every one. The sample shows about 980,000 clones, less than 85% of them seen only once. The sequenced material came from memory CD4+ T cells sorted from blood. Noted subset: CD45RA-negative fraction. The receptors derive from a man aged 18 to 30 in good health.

CDR3 in amino acids: CASSQRAAGLRDNEQFF. CDR3 coding DNA: TGTGCCAGCAGCCAAAGGGCAGCGGGGCTTCGCGACAATGAGCAGTTCTTC. This sequence joins TRBV14 and TRBJ2-1; 7 positions match TRBD2. Losses at the gene ends were 2 bases for V and 5 bases for J; bases not matched to a gene: 12. Germline-derived CDR1 and CDR2 are SGHDN and FVKESK. This CDR3 region has 17 residues.

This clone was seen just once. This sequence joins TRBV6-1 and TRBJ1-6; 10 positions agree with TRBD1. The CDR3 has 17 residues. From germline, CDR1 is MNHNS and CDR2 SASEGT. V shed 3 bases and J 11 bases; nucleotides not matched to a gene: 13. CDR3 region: CASSDLLRQGAYAPLHF. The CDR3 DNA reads TGTGCCAGCAGTGACCTCCTGAGACAGGGGGCTTATGCACCCCTCCACTTT.

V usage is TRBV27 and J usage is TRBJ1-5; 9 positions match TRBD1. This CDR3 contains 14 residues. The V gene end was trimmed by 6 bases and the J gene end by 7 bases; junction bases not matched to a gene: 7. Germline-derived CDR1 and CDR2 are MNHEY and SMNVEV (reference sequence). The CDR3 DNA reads TGTGCCAGCAGAAGACAGGGGGGGCACCAGCCCCAGCATTTT. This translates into CASRRQGGHQPQHF.

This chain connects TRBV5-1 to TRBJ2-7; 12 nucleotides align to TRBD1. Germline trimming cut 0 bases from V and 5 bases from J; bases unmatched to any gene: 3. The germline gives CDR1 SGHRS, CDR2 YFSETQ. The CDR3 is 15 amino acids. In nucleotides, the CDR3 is TGCGCCAGCAGCTTGGCAGGGACAGGGGGCGACGAGCAGTACTTC. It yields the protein CASSLAGTGGDEQYF.

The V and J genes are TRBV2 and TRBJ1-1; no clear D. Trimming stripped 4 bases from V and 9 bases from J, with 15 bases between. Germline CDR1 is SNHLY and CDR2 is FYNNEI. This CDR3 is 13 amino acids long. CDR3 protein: CASSAPSRIQAFF. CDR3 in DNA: TGTGCCAGCAGTGCGCCATCCCGGATCCAAGCTTTCTTT.

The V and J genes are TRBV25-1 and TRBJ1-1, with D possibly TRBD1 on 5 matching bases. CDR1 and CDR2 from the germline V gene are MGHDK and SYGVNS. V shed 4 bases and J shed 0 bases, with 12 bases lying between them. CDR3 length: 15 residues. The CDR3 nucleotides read TGTGCCAGCAGTGTCCATGACAGTTTGAACACTGAAGCTTTCTTT. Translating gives CASSVHDSLNTEAFF.

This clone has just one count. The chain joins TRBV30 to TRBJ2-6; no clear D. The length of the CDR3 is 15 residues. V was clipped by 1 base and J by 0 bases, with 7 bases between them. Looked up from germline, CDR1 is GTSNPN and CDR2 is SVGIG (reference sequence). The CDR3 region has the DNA TGTGCCTGGAGTGGTCTGGGCTCTGGGGCCAACGTCCTGACTTTC. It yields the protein CAWSGLGSGANVLTF.

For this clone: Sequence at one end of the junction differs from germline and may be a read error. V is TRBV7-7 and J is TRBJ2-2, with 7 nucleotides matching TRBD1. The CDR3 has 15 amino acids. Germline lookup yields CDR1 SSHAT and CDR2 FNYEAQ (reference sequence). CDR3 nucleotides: TGTGCTAGCAGCGCTAGACAGGGAAACACCGGGGAGCTGTTTTTT. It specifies CASSARQGNTGELFF.

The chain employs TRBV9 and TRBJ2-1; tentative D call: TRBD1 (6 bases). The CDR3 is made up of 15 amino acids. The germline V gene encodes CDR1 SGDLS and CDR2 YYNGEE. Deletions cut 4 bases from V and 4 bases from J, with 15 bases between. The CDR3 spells CASSLGTHTYNEQFF. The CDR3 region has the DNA TGTGCCAGCAGCCTCGGGACACATACTTACAATGAGCAGTTCTTC.

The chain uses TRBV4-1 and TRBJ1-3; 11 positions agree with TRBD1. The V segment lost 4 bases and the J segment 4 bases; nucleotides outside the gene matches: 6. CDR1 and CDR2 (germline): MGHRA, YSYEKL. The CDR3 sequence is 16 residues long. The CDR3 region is CASSLRTGGLGNTIYF. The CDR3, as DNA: TGCGCCAGCAGCCTTCGGACAGGGGGCTTGGGAAACACCATATATTTT.

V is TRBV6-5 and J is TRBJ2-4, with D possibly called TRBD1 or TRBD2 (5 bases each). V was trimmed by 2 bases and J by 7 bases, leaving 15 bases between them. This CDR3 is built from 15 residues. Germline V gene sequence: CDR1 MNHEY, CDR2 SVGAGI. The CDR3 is CASSYGDRGTNIQYF. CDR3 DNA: TGTGCCAGCAGTTACGGGGATCGGGGCACGAACATTCAGTACTTC.

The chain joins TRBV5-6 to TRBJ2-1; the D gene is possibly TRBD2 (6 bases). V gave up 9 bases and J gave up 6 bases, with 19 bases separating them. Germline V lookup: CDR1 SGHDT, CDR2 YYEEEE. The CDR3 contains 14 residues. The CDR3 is CATLNAGGTNEQFF. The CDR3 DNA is TGTGCCACCCTTAACGCCGGCGGGACCAATGAGCAGTTCTTC.

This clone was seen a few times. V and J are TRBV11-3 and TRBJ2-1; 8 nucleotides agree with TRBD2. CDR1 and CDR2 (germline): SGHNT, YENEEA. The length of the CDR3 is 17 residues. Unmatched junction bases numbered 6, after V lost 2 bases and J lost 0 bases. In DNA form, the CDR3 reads TGTGCCAGCAGCTTAAGGACTAGCACCGGCTCCTACAATGAGCAGTTCTTC. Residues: CASSLRTSTGSYNEQFF. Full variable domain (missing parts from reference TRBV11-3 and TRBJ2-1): EAGVVQSPRYKIIEKKQPVAFWCNPISGHNTLYWYLQNLGQGPELLIRYENEEAVDDSQLPKDRFSAERLKGVDSTLKIQPAELGDSAVYLCASSLRTSTGSYNEQFFGPGTRLTVL.

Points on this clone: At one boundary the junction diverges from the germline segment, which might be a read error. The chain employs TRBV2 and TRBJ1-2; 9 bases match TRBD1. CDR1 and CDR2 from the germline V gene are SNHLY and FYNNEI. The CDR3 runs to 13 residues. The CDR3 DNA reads TGTGCCAGCAGCGAAGGGACAGGGCATGGCTACACCTTC. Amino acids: CASSEGTGHGYTF.

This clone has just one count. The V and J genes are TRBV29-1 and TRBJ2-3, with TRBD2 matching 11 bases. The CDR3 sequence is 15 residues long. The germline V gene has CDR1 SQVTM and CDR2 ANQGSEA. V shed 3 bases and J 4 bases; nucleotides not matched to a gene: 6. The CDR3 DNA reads TGCAGCGTTGACACCGGGACTAGCGGCGCAGATACGCAGTATTTT. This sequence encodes CSVDTGTSGADTQYF.

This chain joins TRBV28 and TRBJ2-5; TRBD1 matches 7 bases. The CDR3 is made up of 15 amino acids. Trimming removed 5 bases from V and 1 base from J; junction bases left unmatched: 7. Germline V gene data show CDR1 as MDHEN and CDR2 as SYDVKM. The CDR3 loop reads CASSQTGTTQETQYF. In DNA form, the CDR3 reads TGTGCCAGCAGTCAGACAGGGACAACCCAAGAGACCCAGTACTTC.

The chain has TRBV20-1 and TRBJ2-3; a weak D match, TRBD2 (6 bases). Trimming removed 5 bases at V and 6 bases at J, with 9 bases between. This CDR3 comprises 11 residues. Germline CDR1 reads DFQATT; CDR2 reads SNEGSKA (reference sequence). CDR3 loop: CSARRGDTQYF. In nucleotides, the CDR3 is TGCAGTGCTCGCCGGGGGGATACGCAGTATTTT.

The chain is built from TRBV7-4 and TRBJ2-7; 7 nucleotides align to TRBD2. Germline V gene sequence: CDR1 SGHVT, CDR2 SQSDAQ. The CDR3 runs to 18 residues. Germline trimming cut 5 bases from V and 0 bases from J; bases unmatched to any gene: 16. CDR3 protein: CASSPNVMGRESSYEQYF. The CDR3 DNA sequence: TGTGCCAGCAGCCCAAATGTCATGGGGCGGGAGAGCTCCTACGAGCAGTACTTC.

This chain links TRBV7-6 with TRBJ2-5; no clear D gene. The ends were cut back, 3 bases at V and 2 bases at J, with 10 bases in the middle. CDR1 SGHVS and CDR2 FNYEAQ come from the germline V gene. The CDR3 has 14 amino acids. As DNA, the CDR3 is TGTGCCAGCAGCTTGGTTTGGGGTCAAGAGACCCAGTACTTC. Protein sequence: CASSLVWGQETQYF.

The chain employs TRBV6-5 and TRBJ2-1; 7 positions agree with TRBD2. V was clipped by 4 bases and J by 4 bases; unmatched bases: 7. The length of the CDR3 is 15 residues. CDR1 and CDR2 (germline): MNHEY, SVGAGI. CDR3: CASSLSSGAYNEQFF. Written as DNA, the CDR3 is TGTGCCAGCAGTTTGTCCAGCGGGGCTTACAATGAGCAGTTCTTC.